The entry that follows covers one T cell receptor (beta chain) sequence. This entry is derived from a study of PD-1 blockade in classical Hodgkin lymphoma. Repertoires were generated with immunoSEQ multiplex PCR, while TCRdb's copy carries only in-frame clones and drops some. The sample contains 15,000 or so clones, around four fifths of which appear only once. Trimming removed 1 base from V and 7 bases from J, with 8 bases in between. CDR3 length: 12 amino acids. Germline V CDR1 and CDR2: SGHTS, YDEGEE. Every patient relapsed after autologous stem cell transplantation, and brentuximab vedotin exposure varied. Thawed PBMCs underwent magnetic negative selection to yield purified CD4+ T cells.

The TCR originated in a human donor with classical Hodgkin lymphoma. The sample here was CD4+ T cells from blood, taken at baseline. This chain uses TRBV5-8 with TRBJ1-1; D uncertain. The CDR3 sequence: CASSLWAVEAFF. The CDR3 DNA reads TGTGCCAGCAGCTTGTGGGCAGTTGAAGCTTTCTTT.